These T cell receptor beta chains were read from a single sample in a study of blood T cell repertoires in COVID-19. Generated by immunoSEQ multiplex PCR, the TCRdb table keeps only in-frame clones and is missing some. The sample yields more than 85,000 clones, roughly 83% seen once. The sequencing sample was made of peripheral blood. The receptors were sampled from an older woman with acute or convalescent COVID-19. The CDR3 runs from the conserved cysteine through the conserved F or W. A D gene is named only where the DNA matches it firmly. Clone size, where shown, is once, few, many, or a class for clones that have expanded.

clone size	V gene	J gene	D gene	CDR3 DNA	CDR3 protein
once	TRBV2	TRBJ1-5	NA	TGTGCCAGCAAATTCCGACAGGCTAGCAATCAGCCCCAGCATTTT	CASKFRQASNQPQHF
once	TRBV19	TRBJ2-7	TRBD1	TGTGCCAGTAGTATCCGAGGACAGGGGGGACCGTACGAGCAGTACTTC	CASSIRGQGGPYEQYF
few	TRBV6-2/TRBV6-3	TRBJ2-1	TRBD2	TGTGCCAGCAGTTACAGGACTAGCGGGAGTCGATACAATGAGCAGTTCTTC	CASSYRTSGSRYNEQFF
NA	TRBV5-1	TRBJ1-4	NA	TGCGCCAGCAGCCTGCGGTCCGGCTCTAATGAAAAACTGTTTTTT	CASSLRSGSNEKLFF
NA	TRBV9	TRBJ2-7	TRBD2	TGTGCCAGCAGCGTCCGGGGGGGTTCCTACGAGCAGTACTTC	CASSVRGGSYEQYF
NA	TRBV6-2/TRBV6-3	TRBJ2-7	NA	TGTGCCAGCAGTTTTCTAGACTCCTACGAGCAGTACTTC	CASSFLDSYEQYF
NA	TRBV7-2	TRBJ1-1	NA	TGTGCCAGCAGCATTGGACAGACTTACACTGAAGCTTTCTTT	CASSIGQTYTEAFF
NA	TRBV30	TRBJ2-1	NA	TGTGCCTGGAGCCGGACGACAGCCGGAGCGTTCTTC	CAWSRTTAGAFF
NA	TRBV7-2	TRBJ2-1	NA	TGTGCTAACGTGCAGATCAATGAGCAGTTCTTC	CANVQINEQFF
NA	TRBV5-6	TRBJ2-2	NA	TGTGCCAGCAGCTTGGGGCTCCCGAGGACCGGGGAGCTGTTTTTT	CASSLGLPRTGELFF
once	TRBV6-5	TRBJ1-1	NA	TGTGGCAGCGGGAGGATGAACACTGAAGCTTTCTTT	CGSGRMNTEAFF
NA	TRBV25-1	TRBJ1-4	NA	TGTGCCAGCAGTGGCGGACAATCAACTAATGAAAAACTGTTTTTT	CASSGGQSTNEKLFF
NA	TRBV4-1	TRBJ1-4	NA	TGCGCCAGCAGCCAAGACATTCATGAAAAACTGTTTTTT	CASSQDIHEKLFF
NA	TRBV21-1	TRBJ2-1	NA	TGTGCCAGCAGCACTAGGGCTAGCGGGAGCAATGAGCAGTTCTTC	CASSTRASGSNEQFF
NA	TRBV4-1	TRBJ2-5	NA	TGCGCCAGCAGCATTCGGGGTGGTTGGGAGACCCAGTACTTC	CASSIRGGWETQYF
NA	TRBV6-5	TRBJ1-2	TRBD1	TGTGCCAGCAGTCGACAGGGTTTCTACACCTTC	CASSRQGFYTF
NA	TRBV5-4	TRBJ1-1	NA	TGTGCCAGCAGCTTGGGGGGGGGCCGGAACACTGAAGCTTTCTTT	CASSLGGGRNTEAFF
NA	TRBV28	TRBJ2-7	NA	TGTGCCAGCAGTTTAAGCTACAGAAAAACCTACGAGCAGTACTTC	CASSLSYRKTYEQYF
NA	TRBV5-1	TRBJ2-2	NA	TGCGCCAGCAGCCCCGCCGGGACACTGAACACCGGGGAGCTGTTTTTT	CASSPAGTLNTGELFF
NA	TRBV29-1	TRBJ1-1	NA	TGCAGCGTTGGGCCGGAGAGGGCTTTCTTT	CSVGPERAFF
NA	TRBV6-6	TRBJ1-1	NA	TGTGCCAGCAGTCGTGAGGGGGTAAACACTGAAGCTTTCTTT	CASSREGVNTEAFF
few	TRBV7-9	TRBJ1-1	NA	TGTGCCAGCAGCTTAGTGTCACGTAGTGAAGCTTTCTTT	CASSLVSRSEAFF